A single T cell receptor (beta chain) is shown here with its context. Antigen specificity is unknown. The sequenced template was cDNA made from the entire isolated RNA. TCRdb's copy holds only in-frame clones and misses some; the assay was immunoSEQ multiplex PCR. There are a few hundred thousand clones in the sample; 8.5% to 10% occur only once, and 0.6% lies in the top ten. The sample belongs to a study of beta chain features in type 1 diabetes. By way of CD45RO/CCR7/CD25/CD127/CD95/CD27, the CD4+ regulatory, stem cell-like memory, central memory and naive cells were sorted. Study-level results: A cDNA-based sequencing approach could over-represent cells with high TCR expression. When Type 1 diabetes patients were examined, their TCRB CDR3s proved moderately but significantly shorter in all four CD4+ subsets.

Per the germline V gene, CDR1 is SNHLY and CDR2 is FYNNEI. After removal of 5 bases from V and 3 bases from J, the junction contained 4 bases not matched to a gene. The CDR3 contains 15 residues. Sequencing was done on a sample of central memory CD4+ T cells from blood. This TCR was sampled from a man aged 25 to 40 with type 1 diabetes. The chain has TRBV2 and TRBJ2-7; TRBD2 matches at 13 bases. CDR3 DNA sequence: TGTGCCAGCAGTCGTGGACTAGCGGGAGTCTACGAGCAGTACTTC. Protein product: CASSRGLAGVYEQYF.